These T cell receptor beta chains were read from a single sample in a study of blood T cell repertoires in COVID-19. TCRdb keeps only in-frame clones here, not all; method: immunoSEQ multiplex PCR. The data hold about 93,000 clones, with around four fifths observed a single time. The sample comprised peripheral blood. All receptors come from a human donor in a cohort sampled during active COVID-19. Both conserved end residues are part of each CDR3. Each record gives: D gene, V gene, clone size, J gene, CDR3 protein, CDR3 DNA. The D gene is left open where the match is weak. Size is omitted from some rows. Given values are once, few, many or a class for expanded clones.

TRBD2,TRBV4-1,.,TRBJ2-3,CASSQGVAGGSTDTQYF,TGCGCCAGCAGCCAAGGTGTAGCGGGAGGCTCCACAGATACGCAGTATTTT
TRBD2,TRBV28,.,TRBJ2-7,CASSKGLAGLSYEQYF,TGTGCCAGCAGCAAGGGACTAGCGGGACTTTCCTACGAGCAGTACTTC
.,TRBV7-9,.,TRBJ1-1,CASSLVGRGAFF,TGTGCCAGCAGCTTAGTGGGGCGTGGAGCTTTCTTT
.,TRBV28,.,TRBJ1-4,CASSLRTVSNEKLFF,TGTGCCAGCAGTTTGAGGACAGTTTCTAATGAAAAACTGTTTTTT
TRBD2,TRBV7-8,few,TRBJ2-3,CASSPRIAGVTDTQYF,TGTGCCAGCAGTCCCAGAATAGCGGGAGTAACGGATACGCAGTATTTT
.,TRBV5-1,.,TRBJ2-5,CASSTYRAQQETQYF,TGCGCCAGCAGCACATACAGGGCGCAGCAAGAGACCCAGTACTTC
TRBD2,TRBV13,.,TRBJ2-1,CASKDGSERGVGSEQFF,TGTGCCAGCAAAGATGGGAGCGAGCGGGGGGTCGGGAGCGAGCAGTTCTTC
TRBD1,TRBV10-2,.,TRBJ2-2,CATSRTGGQGGELFF,TGCGCCACCAGCAGGACAGGGGGTCAGGGCGGGGAGCTGTTTTTT
TRBD1,TRBV28,.,TRBJ2-5,CASSSFGTAQETQYF,TGTGCCAGCAGTTCATTCGGGACAGCACAAGAGACCCAGTACTTC
TRBD2,TRBV5-4,.,TRBJ2-7,CASSPLRSGKSSEQYF,TGTGCCAGCAGCCCGCTTCGGAGCGGGAAATCTTCCGAGCAGTACTTC
TRBD1,TRBV27,.,TRBJ2-7,CASTRGQGRYEQYF,TGTGCCAGCACCCGAGGACAGGGCCGCTACGAGCAGTACTTC
TRBD1,TRBV12-3/TRBV12-4,.,TRBJ2-7,CASSAPGGREYF,TGTGCCAGCAGCGCTCCAGGGGGCCGGGAGTACTTC
.,TRBV6-7,.,TRBJ1-4,CASRREFARKLFF,TGTGCCAGCAGGAGGGAATTTGCTAGGAAACTGTTTTTT
.,TRBV9,few,TRBJ1-3,CASSVGGRTGNTIYF,TGTGCCAGCAGCGTAGGTGGCAGAACTGGAAACACCATATATTTT
.,TRBV19,.,TRBJ1-5,CASSISHREQPQHF,TGTGCCAGTAGTATATCCCACAGGGAACAGCCCCAGCATTTT
TRBD1,TRBV30,once,TRBJ1-4,CAWPTGANEKLFF,TGTGCCTGGCCCACAGGGGCTAATGAAAAACTGTTTTTT
TRBD1,TRBV5-5,.,TRBJ1-5,CASSLAGGTGHNQPQHF,TGTGCCAGCAGCTTGGCCGGCGGGACAGGACACAATCAGCCCCAGCATTTT
.,TRBV4-1,.,TRBJ2-2,CASSLSPPGPLNAGKLFF,TGCGCCAGCAGCCTCTCACCTCCCGGGCCCCTGAACGCCGGGAAGCTGTTTTTT
TRBD2,TRBV19,.,TRBJ2-7,CASSMRALTSGTNEQYF,TGTGCCAGTAGTATGCGAGCCTTGACTAGCGGGACAAACGAGCAGTACTTC
TRBD1,TRBV2,few,TRBJ1-2,CASSYGQEASYGYTF,TGTGCCAGCAGTTACGGACAGGAAGCTTCGTATGGCTACACCTTC
.,TRBV4-1,few,TRBJ2-7,CASSQEVGYEQYF,TGCGCCAGCAGCCAAGAGGTCGGCTACGAGCAGTACTTC
TRBD1,TRBV3-1/TRBV3-2,.,TRBJ2-3,CASSHRLTLDRETDTQYF,TGTGCCAGCAGCCACCGCCTTACCTTGGACAGGGAAACAGATACGCAGTATTTT
.,TRBV28,.,TRBJ1-5,CASSFYVTGGNQPQHF,TGTGCCAGCAGTTTTTATGTAACAGGTGGCAATCAGCCCCAGCATTTT
TRBD2,TRBV15,.,TRBJ2-1,CATSNYPLAGGRYNEQFF,TGTGCCACCAGCAACTACCCCCTAGCGGGAGGTAGATACAATGAGCAGTTCTTC
.,TRBV6-5,.,TRBJ1-4,CASSYSQGTGEKLFF,TGTGCCAGCAGTTACTCTCAGGGTACAGGAGAAAAACTGTTTTTT
TRBD1,TRBV12-5,.,TRBJ2-3,CASGSGQLSTDTQYF,TGTGCTAGTGGCTCGGGACAGCTTAGCACAGATACGCAGTATTTT
.,TRBV11-2,.,TRBJ2-2,CASSLARTGELFF,TGTGCCAGCAGCTTAGCCCGCACCGGGGAGCTGTTTTTT
.,TRBV14,.,TRBJ1-2,CASSQERGGTDNYGYTF,TGTGCCAGCAGCCAAGAAAGGGGAGGAACTGATAACTATGGCTACACCTTC
.,TRBV6-2/TRBV6-3,.,TRBJ2-1,CASSLGGRALYNEQFF,TGTGCCAGCAGTTTAGGGGGGAGGGCCCTCTACAATGAGCAGTTCTTC
.,TRBV11-2,.,TRBJ1-5,CASSPRTVSNQPQHF,TGTGCCAGCAGCCCACGGACAGTTAGCAATCAGCCCCAGCATTTT
.,TRBV18,.,TRBJ1-4,CASSRTWGLEKLFF,TGTGCCAGCTCACGGACATGGGGCCTTGAAAAACTGTTTTTT
TRBD2,TRBV2,.,TRBJ2-2,CASMGGGNTGELFF,TGTGCCAGCATGGGCGGGGGGAACACCGGGGAGCTGTTTTTT
TRBD2,TRBV28,.,TRBJ2-1,CASSLAGGRLSEQFF,TGTGCCAGCAGTTTAGCGGGAGGGAGGTTAAGTGAGCAGTTCTTC
.,TRBV18,few,TRBJ1-2,CASSPPSLDSTYGYTF,TGTGCCAGCTCACCACCTAGCCTAGACAGTACGTATGGCTACACCTTC
.,TRBV28,.,TRBJ1-1,CASSLGGGGTEAFF,TGTGCCAGCAGTTTAGGGGGGGGCGGCACTGAAGCTTTCTTT
TRBD2,TRBV20-1,few,TRBJ2-7,CSASHDLAGVYEQYF,TGCAGTGCTAGTCACGACTTAGCGGGAGTCTACGAGCAGTACTTC
TRBD2,TRBV6-2/TRBV6-3,.,TRBJ2-1,CASSYRPSSGYNEQFF,TGTGCCAGCAGTTACCGGCCCTCTAGCGGGTACAATGAGCAGTTCTTC
.,TRBV4-1,.,TRBJ1-2,CASSQRLSGAYGYTF,TGCGCCAGCAGCCAAAGGTTAAGCGGGGCCTATGGCTACACCTTC
.,TRBV2,.,TRBJ1-1,CASSESQGWMNTEAFF,TGTGCCAGCAGTGAATCCCAGGGGTGGATGAACACTGAAGCTTTCTTT
.,TRBV6-5,.,TRBJ1-6,CASSPKGREGSPLHF,TGTGCCAGCAGTCCCAAAGGGAGAGAGGGTTCGCCCCTCCACTTT
TRBD1,TRBV6-5,.,TRBJ2-7,CATAGTGGAYEQYF,TGTGCCACTGCCGGGACAGGGGGTGCCTACGAGCAGTACTTC
.,TRBV9,few,TRBJ2-1,CASSVVIGAYNEQFF,TGTGCCAGCAGCGTAGTAATAGGGGCCTACAATGAGCAGTTCTTC
.,TRBV5-1,.,TRBJ2-7,CASSRSGPYEQYF,TGCGCCAGCAGCCGCTCAGGCCCCTACGAGCAGTACTTC
TRBD2,TRBV18,.,TRBJ2-5,CASSPASGETQYF,TGTGCCAGCTCACCAGCTAGCGGAGAGACCCAGTACTTC
.,TRBV11-3,.,TRBJ2-3,CASSLVPQGTQYF,TGTGCCAGCAGCTTAGTACCCCAGGGTACGCAGTATTTT
.,TRBV2,few,TRBJ2-7,CASSVNRDEQYF,TGTGCCAGCAGTGTAAACAGGGACGAGCAGTACTTC
TRBD1,TRBV9,.,TRBJ1-1,CASSLLGQGTEAFF,TGTGCCAGCAGCCTTCTTGGACAGGGCACTGAAGCTTTCTTT
TRBD2,TRBV7-6,.,TRBJ2-2,CASSFSGSSGELFF,TGTGCCAGCAGCTTTAGCGGGAGTTCCGGGGAGCTGTTTTTT
TRBD2,TRBV5-4,.,TRBJ2-3,CASSLGAGGGSRDTQYF,TGTGCCAGCAGCTTGGGAGCGGGGGGAGGATCAAGAGATACGCAGTATTTT
TRBD2,TRBV7-9,few,TRBJ2-2,CASSLRVTSDAGELFF,TGTGCCAGCAGCTTACGTGTGACTAGCGACGCCGGGGAGCTGTTTTTT
.,TRBV7-6,.,TRBJ1-4,CASRSAVNEKLFF,TGTGCCAGCAGAAGCGCAGTTAATGAAAAACTGTTTTTT
TRBD1,TRBV6-5,.,TRBJ1-2,CASSLRQGTNYGYTF,TGTGCCAGCAGTTTAAGACAGGGAACTAACTATGGCTACACCTTC
.,TRBV4-1,once,TRBJ2-5,CASSQEKAALGTQYF,TGCGCCAGCAGCCAAGAGAAGGCGGCGTTAGGGACCCAGTACTTC
TRBD2,TRBV18,.,TRBJ2-1,CASSPGGRNGDEQFF,TGTGCCAGCTCACCAGGCGGGAGAAACGGGGATGAGCAGTTCTTC
.,TRBV6-6,.,TRBJ2-7,CASSYREQYF,TGTGCCAGCAGTTATCGGGAGCAGTACTTC